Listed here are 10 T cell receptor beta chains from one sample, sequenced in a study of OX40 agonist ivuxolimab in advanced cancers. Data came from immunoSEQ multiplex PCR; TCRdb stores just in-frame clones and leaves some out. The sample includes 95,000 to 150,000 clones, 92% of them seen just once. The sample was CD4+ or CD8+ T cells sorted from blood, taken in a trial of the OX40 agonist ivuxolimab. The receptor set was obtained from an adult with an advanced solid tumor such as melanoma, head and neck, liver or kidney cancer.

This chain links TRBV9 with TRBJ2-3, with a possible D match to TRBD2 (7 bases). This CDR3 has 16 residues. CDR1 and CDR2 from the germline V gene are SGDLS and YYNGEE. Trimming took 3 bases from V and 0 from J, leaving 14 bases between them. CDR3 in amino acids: CASSEGGFLSTDTQYF. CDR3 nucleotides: TGTGCCAGCAGCGAGGGGGGGTTTCTTAGCACAGATACGCAGTATTTT.

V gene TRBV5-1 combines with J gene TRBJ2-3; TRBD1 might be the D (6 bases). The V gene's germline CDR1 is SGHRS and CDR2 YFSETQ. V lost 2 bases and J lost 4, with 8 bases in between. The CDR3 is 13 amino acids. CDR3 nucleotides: TGCGCCAGCAGCTTACAGGGCGCAGATACGCAGTATTTT. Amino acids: CASSLQGADTQYF.

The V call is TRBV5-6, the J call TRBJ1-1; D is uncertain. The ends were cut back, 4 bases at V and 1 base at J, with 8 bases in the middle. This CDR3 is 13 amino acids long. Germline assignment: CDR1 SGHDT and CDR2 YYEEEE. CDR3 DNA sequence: TGTGCCAGCAGCATACCTCCGAACACTGAAGCTTTCTTT. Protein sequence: CASSIPPNTEAFF.

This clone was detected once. CDR3 coding DNA: TGTGCCAGCAGCTTAGCGGGGCGCACAGATACGCAGTATTTT. It codes for CASSLAGRTDTQYF. The V call is TRBV7-9, the J call TRBJ2-3; D might be TRBD1 (5 bases). Germline V lookup: CDR1 SEHNR, CDR2 FQNEAQ (reference sequence). The V end was cut by 0 bases, the J end by 1 base, with 5 bases between. The CDR3 contains 14 residues.

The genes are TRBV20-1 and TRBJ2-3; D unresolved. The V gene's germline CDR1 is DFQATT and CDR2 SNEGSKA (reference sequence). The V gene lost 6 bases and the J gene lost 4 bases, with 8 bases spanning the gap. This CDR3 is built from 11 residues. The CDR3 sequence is CSAPASDTQYF. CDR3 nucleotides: TGCAGTGCCCCCGCTTCAGATACGCAGTATTTT.

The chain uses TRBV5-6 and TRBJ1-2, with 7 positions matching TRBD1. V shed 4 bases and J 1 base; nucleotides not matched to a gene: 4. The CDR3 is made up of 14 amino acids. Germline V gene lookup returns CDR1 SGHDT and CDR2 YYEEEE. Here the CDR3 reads CASSPTGNNYGYTF. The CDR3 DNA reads TGTGCCAGCAGCCCGACAGGGAATAACTATGGCTACACCTTC.

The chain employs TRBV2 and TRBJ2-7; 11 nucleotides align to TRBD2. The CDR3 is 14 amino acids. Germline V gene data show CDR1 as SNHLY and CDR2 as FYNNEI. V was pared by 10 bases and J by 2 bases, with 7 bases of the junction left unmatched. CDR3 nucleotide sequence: TGTGCCATCATGCTAGCGGGAGGACCCTACGAGCAGTACTTC. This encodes CAIMLAGGPYEQYF.

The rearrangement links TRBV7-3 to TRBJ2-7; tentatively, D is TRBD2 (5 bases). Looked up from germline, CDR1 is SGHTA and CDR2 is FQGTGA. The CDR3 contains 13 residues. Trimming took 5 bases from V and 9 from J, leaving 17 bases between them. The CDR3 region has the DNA TGTGCCAGCAGCCCCGGGGTGGCGTTAGGGCAGTACTTC. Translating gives CASSPGVALGQYF.

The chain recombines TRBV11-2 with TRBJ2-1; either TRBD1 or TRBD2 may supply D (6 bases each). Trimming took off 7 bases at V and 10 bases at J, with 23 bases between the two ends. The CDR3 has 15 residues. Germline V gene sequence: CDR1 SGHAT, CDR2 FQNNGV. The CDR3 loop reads CASTLGGLPIGEQFF. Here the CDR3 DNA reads TGTGCCAGCACCCTAGGGGGACTTCCCATAGGGGAGCAGTTCTTC.

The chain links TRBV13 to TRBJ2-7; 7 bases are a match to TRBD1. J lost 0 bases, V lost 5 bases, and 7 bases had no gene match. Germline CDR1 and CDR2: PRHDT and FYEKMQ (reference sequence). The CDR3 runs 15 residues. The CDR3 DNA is TGTGCCAGCAGCGGGACAGACTTTAGCTCCTACGAGCAGTACTTC. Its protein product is CASSGTDFSSYEQYF. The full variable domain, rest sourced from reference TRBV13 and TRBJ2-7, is AAGVIQSPRHLIKEKRETATLKCYPIPRHDTVYWYQQGPGQDPQFLISFYEKMQSDKGSIPDRFSAQQFSDYHSELNMSSLELGDSALYFCASSGTDFSSYEQYFGPGTRLTVT.